A selection of T cell receptor beta chains follows, all from one sample in a study of blood T cell repertoires in COVID-19. TCRdb's copy holds only in-frame clones and misses some; the assay was immunoSEQ multiplex PCR. This sample has 150,000 to 200,000 clones, with roughly 80% found just once. Source material: PBMCs or T cells enriched from blood (not recorded which). These receptors originate from a man between 45 and 60 years old who had recovered from COVID-19. Both conserved end residues are part of each CDR3. Fields, in order: V gene, CDR3 length, J gene, D gene, CDR3 protein, CDR3 DNA. The D gene is left open where the match is weak.

>TRBV11-2|15|TRBJ2-1|TRBD1
CASSFLQGFHNEQFF
TGTGCCAGCAGCTTTCTACAGGGGTTCCACAATGAGCAGTTCTTC
>TRBV5-1|14|TRBJ2-5|TRBD1
CASSLGAGGETQYF
TGCGCCAGCAGCTTGGGTGCAGGGGGCGAGACCCAGTACTTC
>TRBV11-2|15|TRBJ2-6|TRBD1
CATRDRGSGANVLTF
TGTGCCACTCGGGACAGAGGCTCTGGGGCCAACGTCCTGACTTTC
>TRBV3-1/TRBV3-2|15|TRBJ2-5|-
CASSLRKNRAETQYF
TGTGCCAGCAGCCTCCGAAAGAACAGGGCTGAGACCCAGTACTTC
>TRBV5-1|17|TRBJ2-6|TRBD1
CASSLGSGGAGANVLTF
TGCGCCAGCAGCTTAGGTTCAGGGGGCGCTGGGGCCAACGTCCTGACTTTC
>TRBV7-3|14|TRBJ1-2|-
CASSPDGGGYGYTF
TGTGCCAGCAGCCCCGACGGGGGAGGCTATGGCTACACCTTC
>TRBV10-3|14|TRBJ2-7|TRBD1
CAISSGGHSYEQYF
TGTGCCATCAGCTCAGGGGGCCATTCCTACGAGCAGTACTTC
>TRBV27|16|TRBJ2-7|TRBD2
CASSLSGPGGSYEQYF
TGTGCCAGCAGTTTATCGGGGCCGGGGGGATCCTACGAGCAGTACTTC
>TRBV20-1|11|TRBJ2-3|-
CSAPIGDTQYF
TGCAGTGCTCCAATCGGAGATACGCAGTATTTT
>TRBV7-9|17|TRBJ2-1|TRBD1
CASSPRQGGGSYNEQFF
TGTGCCAGCAGCCCCCGACAGGGCGGAGGCTCCTACAATGAGCAGTTCTTC
>TRBV27|13|TRBJ1-1|-
CASSYRVITEAFF
TGTGCCAGCAGTTACAGGGTAATCACTGAAGCTTTCTTT
>TRBV29-1|14|TRBJ1-2|-
CSVGSAQGLNGYTF
TGCAGCGTTGGGTCCGCGCAGGGGCTTAATGGCTACACCTTC